The 9 T cell receptor beta chains presented below share a single source sample, sequenced in a study of tumor and adjacent non-tumor tissue in lung cancer (dated by TCRdb to about 2018). RNA was extracted from bulk unsorted tissue and checked for quality with a NanoDrop ND-1000 and an Agilent 2100. Library creation used multiplex PCR. The listed sequencing device is Illumina HiSeq 2500. TCRbeta libraries were constructed through three rounds of nested PCR with primers (Table S4) according to protocols adapted from ARM-PCR. Clones were called with MiXCR by TCRdb after fastp trimmed the public reads at Q25, and only in-frame beta chains were retained. Each CDR3 protein appears once, grouped with its most common genes and DNA. Here the sample has 100,000 to 150,000 distinct CDR3 sequences; approximately 71% occur a single time. The ten most abundant clones make up roughly 13% of the sample. Sequencing was done on a sample of lung tumor tissue. These receptors were collected from a man aged 25 to 40 with non-small cell lung cancer.

This clonotype appeared once. The junction and the germline gene differ at one end; a read error may be behind it. The rearrangement joins TRBV11-2 to TRBJ2-7; D might be TRBD1 (6 bases). The germline CDR1 and CDR2 sequences are SGHAT and FQNNGV. CDR3 length equals 17 residues. CDR3 loop: CVSSLDLHRAGSYEQYF. The CDR3 DNA reads as TGTGTCAGCAGCTTAGATCTGCACAGGGCTGGTTCGTACGAGCAGTACTTC.

The chain employs TRBV5-4 and TRBJ2-7; 8 bases line up with TRBD1. Looked up from germline, CDR1 is SGHNT and CDR2 is YYREEE (reference sequence). V trimming: 5 bases; J trimming: 1 base; junction bases outside the gene matches: 11. There are 16 residues in the CDR3. The CDR3 sequence is CASSSETGARSYEQYF. DNA of the CDR3: TGTGCCAGCAGTTCCGAGACAGGGGCTAGGTCCTACGAGCAGTACTTC.

The genes are TRBV12-3 or TRBV12-4 and TRBJ2-7; D might be TRBD1 (5 bases). Trimming left V 11 bases short and J 2 bases short, with 19 bases between. This CDR3 is 14 amino acids long. The CDR3 loop is CACGLGLPPYEQYF. In DNA, the CDR3 is TGTGCCTGTGGTTTGGGGCTGCCCCCCTACGAGCAGTACTTC.

This clonotype was seen only once. A much larger clone lies one base from this, so it may be a read error. This rearrangement joins TRBV6-6 to TRBJ1-1; D remains unclear. V lost 7 bases and J 0 bases, leaving 9 bases between the germline ends. This CDR3 has 13 residues. The germline V gene has CDR1 MNHNY and CDR2 SVGAGI (reference sequence). The chain's CDR3 is CASNSEVNTEAFF. The CDR3 bases are TGTGCCAGCAATTCTGAAGTGAACACTGAAGCTTTCTTT.

As regards this clonotype: This may be a read error: a much more frequent sequence differs by one nucleotide. The chain recombines TRBV12-3 or TRBV12-4 with TRBJ2-3; 8 bases fit TRBD2. This CDR3 contains 15 residues. The CDR3 region is CANSFARGGPDTQYF. As DNA, the CDR3 is TGTGCCAACAGTTTTGCACGGGGGGGCCCAGATACGCAGTATTTT.

In regard to this clonotype: Possible read error: a much larger clone is one base away. The CDR3 carries no conserved terminal phenylalanine or tryptophan, so it likely arises from a read error. This chain links TRBV20-1 with TRBJ2-7; D is possibly TRBD1 (6 bases). The ends were cut back, 3 bases at V and 1 base at J, with 13 bases in the middle. Per germline, CDR1 DFQATT and CDR2 SNEGSKA (reference sequence). The CDR3 loop spans 14 amino acids. The CDR3 loop is CSASQFRGSYEQYL. The CDR3 DNA reads TGCAGTGCTAGTCAATTCAGGGGATCCTACGAGCAGTACCTC.

J is TRBJ1-2 and V is TRBV6-6; D is possibly TRBD1 (5 bases). This CDR3 spans 18 amino acids. Germline CDR1 MNHNY, CDR2 SVGAGI (reference sequence). CDR3 region: CARSYSRGTDLANYGYTF. The CDR3 DNA reads TGTGCAAGGAGTTACTCGAGAGGGACCGACTTAGCTAACTATGGCTACACCTTC.

With regard to this clonotype: The conserved closing phenylalanine or tryptophan is absent in this CDR3, likely reflecting a read error. This chain joins TRBV20-1 and TRBJ2-3; D is unclear. Germline CDR1 is DFQATT and CDR2 is SNEGSKA (reference sequence). This CDR3 has 12 residues. The CDR3 nucleotides read TGCAGCGGTGAGATGAATACAGATACGCAGTATTAT. This sequence encodes CSGEMNTDTQYY.

V usage is TRBV20-1 and J usage is TRBJ2-3; TRBD1 is a possible D gene (7 bases). The CDR3 consists of 18 residues. Trimming removed 2 bases at V and 7 bases at J, with 28 bases between. Germline V gene data show CDR1 as DFQATT and CDR2 as SNEGSKA (reference sequence). CDR3 in DNA: TGCAGTGCTAGATACAATCAGGGGGGCTCGTGTGAGACAAATACGCAGTATTTT. Translated, it gives CSARYNQGGSCETNTQYF.